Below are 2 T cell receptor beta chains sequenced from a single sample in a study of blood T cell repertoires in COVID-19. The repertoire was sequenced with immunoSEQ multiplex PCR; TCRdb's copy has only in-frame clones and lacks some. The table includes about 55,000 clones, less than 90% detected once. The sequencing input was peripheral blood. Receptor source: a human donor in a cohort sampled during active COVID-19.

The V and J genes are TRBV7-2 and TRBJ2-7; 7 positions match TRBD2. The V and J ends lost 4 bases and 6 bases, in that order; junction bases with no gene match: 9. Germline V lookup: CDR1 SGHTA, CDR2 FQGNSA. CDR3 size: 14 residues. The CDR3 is CASSSRTRIVEQYF. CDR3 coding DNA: TGTGCCAGCAGCTCCAGGACTAGAATTGTCGAGCAGTACTTC. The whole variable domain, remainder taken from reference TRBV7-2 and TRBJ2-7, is GAGVSQSPSNKVTEKGKDVELRCDPISGHTALYWYRQSLGQGLEFLIYFQGNSAPDKSGLPSDRFSAERTGGSVSTLTIQRTQQEDSAVYLCASSSRTRIVEQYFGPGTRLTVT.

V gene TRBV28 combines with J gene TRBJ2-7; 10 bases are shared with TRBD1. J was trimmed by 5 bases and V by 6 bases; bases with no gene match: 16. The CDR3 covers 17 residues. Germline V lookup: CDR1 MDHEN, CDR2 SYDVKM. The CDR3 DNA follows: TGTGCCAGCAGCTGGGGGAGGCCCGGGACAGGGGTGGACGAGCAGTACTTC. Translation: CASSWGRPGTGVDEQYF.